The T cell receptor (beta chain) described here comes from a study of T cells in Graves' hyperthyroidism and ophthalmopathy. Overall study: Peripheral blood was obtained at initial diagnosis, preceding any treatment. General observations from the study: With a median lead of roughly 6.8 months before onset, the model predicted ophthalmopathy. Expanded thyroid clonotypes (above 0.001) were mostly also found in blood.

The TCR beta CDR3 regions underwent amplification using RNA transcripts as the source. The HTBI primer set drove a first-round RT-PCR of the TCR CDR3. Each CDR3 protein gets one entry after TCRdb re-called the multiplex PCR reads with MiXCR. The sample has around 350,000 distinct CDR3 sequences; roughly 15% are singletons. There are many counts of this clonotype. Its matching antigen is unknown. The hyperthyroidism patients had all been newly diagnosed, and their disease duration was under 2 months. Their ages ranged from 18 to 65 years. The CDR3 runs to 14 residues. V lost 1 base and J lost 11, with 16 bases in between.

The chain has TRBV12-3 or TRBV12-4 and TRBJ2-3, with D hard to call. The clonotype originates from a woman between 25 and 40 years old with Graves' hyperthyroidism that later progressed to Graves' ophthalmopathy. Sequencing was carried out using blood. The CDR3 DNA sequence: TGTGCCAGCAGTTTAGTTCATAACACGGTTGGGCAGTATTTT. Translated, it gives CASSLVHNTVGQYF.